This TCR beta chain was sequenced during a study of vaccination and CD4 T cells after COVID-19. Study-level information: Cells were stimulated with overlapping spike peptide pools from SARS-CoV-2, HCoV-NL63, HCoV-OC43 and HCoV-229E.

Treatment: roughly nine-day PBMC culture with coronavirus spike peptide pools or control peptides (ViraFEST assay). Positive PCR tests were logged from March through December 2020, ahead of US Alpha, Beta and Delta variants. Cultured CD4+ T-cell DNA underwent Oncomine TCR Beta short-read sequencing. Genomic DNA extraction was carried out from cultured CD4+ T cells. TCRdb passed the PCR reads through MiXCR, listing each CDR3 protein once. The sample yields 15,000 to 19,000 distinct CDR3 sequences, about 40% seen once. As for this clonotype: Its specificity is not known.

The germline V gene encodes CDR1 SGHRS and CDR2 YFSETQ. CDR3 length: 15 residues. Deletions cut 2 bases from V and 3 bases from J, with 13 bases between. This chain connects TRBV5-1 to TRBJ2-3; a weak D match, TRBD1 (6 bases). Sequencing used cultured CD4+ T cells from blood. The receptor comes from a human donor with COVID-19. This CDR3 reads CASSLRQVGTDTQYF. CDR3 nucleotide sequence: TGCGCCAGCAGCTTAAGACAGGTTGGGACAGATACGCAGTATTTT.